The rows below give T cell receptor beta chains drawn from one sample of a study of cytomegalovirus exposure and HLA in healthy donors. Clones were sequenced by immunoSEQ multiplex PCR, and TCRdb holds only the in-frame ones, with some missing. This sample yields about 120,000 clones, of which roughly 70% are seen a single time; around 4.1% belongs to the top ten. The sequenced sample was PBMCs. These receptors came from a woman between 40 and 50 years old in good health and CMV-seronegative. Both conserved end residues are part of each CDR3. The D gene is left open where the match is weak. The size entry is marked missing in some rows and otherwise reads once, few, many or a size class.

cdr3_aa | cdr3_nt | v_call | d_call | j_call | clone_size
CAIQGQILSSGANVLTF | TGTGCCATACAGGGGCAAATCTTAAGCTCTGGGGCCAACGTCCTGACTTTC | TRBV7-8 | TRBD1 | TRBJ2-6 | -
CASVQTRGQGGREPSYEQYF | TGCGCCAGTGTACAAACCCGGGGCCAAGGGGGGCGGGAGCCCTCCTACGAGCAGTACTTC | TRBV10-1 | - | TRBJ2-7 | -
CASSLEVGVSTDTQYF | TGTGCCAGCAGCTTGGAAGTGGGAGTCAGCACAGATACGCAGTATTTT | TRBV5-8 | - | TRBJ2-3 | -
CASRRRGEAYGYTF | TGTGCCAGCAGGCGCAGAGGGGAGGCCTATGGCTACACCTTC | TRBV13 | - | TRBJ1-2 | -
CASSYLSATTNYGYTF | TGTGCCAGCAGTTACCTTAGCGCGACGACTAACTATGGCTACACCTTC | TRBV6-6 | - | TRBJ1-2 | -
CASSGRERVYEQYF | TGTGCCAGCAGTGGTCGGGAGAGGGTGTACGAGCAGTACTTC | TRBV28 | - | TRBJ2-7 | -
CASSLTGLIRNTEAFF | TGCGCCAGCAGCTTGACTGGACTTATTCGGAACACTGAAGCTTTCTTT | TRBV5-1 | - | TRBJ1-1 | once
CASSPGQGYNSPLHF | TGTGCCAGCAGCCCGGGACAGGGCTATAATTCACCCCTCCACTTT | TRBV7-9 | TRBD1 | TRBJ1-6 | -
CGCRGASNQPQHF | TGTGGGTGTCGGGGGGCGAGCAATCAGCCCCAGCATTTT | TRBV28 | - | TRBJ1-5 | -
CASSLGPEYGQYF | TGTGCCAGCAGCTTAGGGCCGGAATACGGGCAGTACTTC | TRBV7-3 | - | TRBJ2-7 | -
CASSKYYEQYF | TGTGCCAGCAGTAAATACTACGAGCAGTACTTC | TRBV28 | - | TRBJ2-7 | once
CASSLGRFSYEQYF | TGTGCCAGCAGCTTAGGGAGGTTTTCCTACGAGCAGTACTTC | TRBV7-9 | - | TRBJ2-7 | few
CASSSASSATYEQYF | TGTGCCAGCAGCTCAGCATCTAGCGCGACCTACGAGCAGTACTTC | TRBV5-5 | - | TRBJ2-7 | -
CASSPGQTGRDEQFF | TGTGCCAGCTCACCGGGGCAGACTGGGAGGGATGAGCAGTTCTTC | TRBV18 | TRBD2 | TRBJ2-1 | few
CASSQGTGGDYGYTF | TGTGCCAGCAGCCAAGGGACGGGGGGGGACTATGGCTACACCTTC | TRBV4-2 | - | TRBJ1-2 | -
CASSQERRGGETQYF | TGTGCCAGCAGCCAAGAAAGGCGAGGGGGAGAGACCCAGTACTTC | TRBV4-2 | - | TRBJ2-5 | few
CASSISGPRNDIQYF | TGTGCCAGTAGTATTTCTGGGCCCAGGAACGACATTCAGTACTTC | TRBV19 | - | TRBJ2-4 | -
CASSPGTGDVNIQYF | TGTGCCAGCAGCCCCGGGACAGGGGATGTGAACATTCAGTACTTC | TRBV6-5 | TRBD1 | TRBJ2-4 | -
CASSVAARSYNERFF | TGTGCCAGCAGCGTAGCGGCCCGCTCCTACAATGAGCGGTTCTTC | TRBV9 | - | TRBJ2-1 | -
CATDRDRSYTF | TGTGCCACCGATAGGGACAGGAGCTACACCTTC | TRBV6-1 | TRBD1 | TRBJ1-2 | -
CASGIRGPGGSPLHF | TGTGCCAGTGGAATCAGGGGGCCAGGTGGTTCACCCCTCCACTTT | TRBV19 | TRBD1 | TRBJ1-6 | few
CSVLRGYTF | TGCAGCGTTTTGAGAGGCTACACCTTC | TRBV29-1 | - | TRBJ1-2 | -
CASSHSGTANEQFF | TGTGCCAGCAGCCACTCAGGGACTGCCAATGAGCAGTTCTTC | TRBV7-7 | - | TRBJ2-1 | few
CASSSPGGQAFF | TGTGCCAGCAGCTCTCCGGGGGGGCAAGCTTTCTTT | TRBV7-3 | - | TRBJ1-1 | -
CASSAGQGAGELFF | TGTGCCAGCAGTGCGGGGCAGGGGGCCGGGGAGCTGTTTTTT | TRBV25-1 | TRBD1 | TRBJ2-2 | -
CASSGSGYVSGTYNEQFF | TGTGCCAGCAGCGGTAGTGGTTACGTGTCGGGGACCTACAATGAGCAGTTCTTC | TRBV9 | - | TRBJ2-1 | -
CASSYGGGSPQPQHF | TGTGCCAGCAGTTACGGCGGGGGGAGCCCTCAGCCCCAGCATTTT | TRBV28 | - | TRBJ1-5 | -
CASSWGAGALSYEQYF | TGCGCCAGCAGCTGGGGGGCGGGGGCCCTCTCCTACGAGCAGTACTTC | TRBV5-1 | - | TRBJ2-7 | -
CASTLRQVSEKLFF | TGTGCCAGCACCCTAAGACAAGTCAGTGAAAAACTGTTTTTT | TRBV28 | - | TRBJ1-4 | -
CASSLDRFANEKLSF | TGTGCCAGCAGCTTAGACCGGTTTGCTAATGAAAAACTGTCTTTT | TRBV11-2 | - | TRBJ1-4 | once
CASSLAAGSGSTDTQYF | TGTGCCAGCAGCTTAGCGGCCGGGAGCGGGAGCACAGATACGCAGTATTTT | TRBV7-2 | - | TRBJ2-3 | -
CASSLELAGGETQYF | TGCGCCAGCAGCTTGGAACTAGCGGGAGGCGAGACCCAGTACTTC | TRBV5-1 | TRBD2 | TRBJ2-5 | few
CASSLQGDLKNIQYF | TGTGCCAGCAGCTTGCAGGGGGATCTCAAAAACATTCAGTACTTC | TRBV7-9 | TRBD1 | TRBJ2-4 | -
CASSLGERNNEAFF | TGTGCCAGCAGCTTAGGGGAGCGTAACAATGAAGCTTTCTTT | TRBV11-2 | - | TRBJ1-1 | -
CASSLNQGSYNEQFF | TGTGCCAGCAGCCTGAACCAGGGCTCCTACAATGAGCAGTTCTTC | TRBV5-4 | - | TRBJ2-1 | -
CASSDGQGVQPQHF | TGTGCCAGCAGCGATGGACAGGGAGTTCAGCCCCAGCATTTT | TRBV7-2 | TRBD1 | TRBJ1-5 | few
CASSLWSGFDNSPLHF | TGTGCCAGCAGCTTATGGTCGGGGTTTGACAATTCACCCCTCCACTTT | TRBV5-5 | - | TRBJ1-6 | few
CASSGEGGAGYYEQFF | TGTGCCAGCAGTGGCGAGGGGGGGGCCGGCTACTATGAGCAGTTCTTC | TRBV6-4 | - | TRBJ2-1 | -
CASSLQGRHYGYTF | TGTGCCAGCAGCTTGCAGGGCCGGCACTATGGCTACACCTTC | TRBV5-5 | - | TRBJ1-2 | -
CASTRWGGTGANVLTF | TGTGCCAGCACCCGTTGGGGGGGTACTGGGGCCAACGTCCTGACTTTC | TRBV5-4 | TRBD2 | TRBJ2-6 | -
CASSVGGTGNREQYF | TGTGCCAGCAGCGTAGGCGGGACAGGGAATCGGGAGCAGTACTTC | TRBV9 | TRBD1 | TRBJ2-7 | once
CASSPQGSQLAFDTQYF | TGCGCCAGCAGCCCCCAAGGGTCGCAACTAGCCTTCGATACGCAGTATTTT | TRBV5-1 | - | TRBJ2-3 | -
CASSPRVSPAYNEQFF | TGTGCCAGCAGCCCCAGGGTCTCCCCCGCTTACAATGAGCAGTTCTTC | TRBV6-6 | - | TRBJ2-1 | -
CASSPTPADNEQFF | TGTGCCAGCTCACCGACCCCAGCGGACAATGAGCAGTTCTTC | TRBV18 | - | TRBJ2-1 | few
CASSLGPDRGHEQYF | TGTGCCAGCAGTTTGGGTCCCGACAGGGGCCACGAGCAGTACTTC | TRBV2 | TRBD1 | TRBJ2-7 | -
CASSEAGGEQFF | TGTGCCAGCAGCGAGGCCGGGGGTGAGCAGTTCTTC | TRBV9 | - | TRBJ2-1 | -
CASSPGTSGYNEQFF | TGTGCCAGCAGCCCCGGGACTAGCGGTTACAATGAGCAGTTCTTC | TRBV11-2 | TRBD2 | TRBJ2-1 | -
CASSLVAEVAGANVLTF | TGCGCCAGCAGCTTGGTCGCAGAGGTCGCTGGGGCCAACGTCCTGACTTTC | TRBV5-1 | - | TRBJ2-6 | -
CASRGGTSGETQYF | TGTGCCAGCAGAGGGGGGACTAGCGGGGAGACCCAGTACTTC | TRBV7-2 | TRBD2 | TRBJ2-5 | few
CASSHNFYEQYF | TGTGCCAGCAGCCACAACTTTTACGAGCAGTACTTC | TRBV14 | - | TRBJ2-7 | -
CASSLQQRGINVLTF | TGTGCCAGCAGCTTACAGCAGCGGGGGATCAACGTCCTGACTTTC | TRBV7-3 | TRBD2 | TRBJ2-6 | -
CASSRRETQYF | TGTGCCAGCAGCCGTCGGGAGACCCAGTACTTC | TRBV21-1 | - | TRBJ2-5 | once
CASSPLNREGPFEQYF | TGTGCCAGCAGCCCACTGAACAGGGAGGGACCCTTCGAGCAGTACTTC | TRBV7-9 | - | TRBJ2-7 | -
CASPTGPKFYSNQPQHF | TGTGCCAGCCCGACAGGGCCAAAATTCTATAGCAATCAGCCCCAGCATTTT | TRBV21-1 | - | TRBJ1-5 | -